This T cell receptor beta chain is from a study of T-cell memory formation after mild COVID-19. Study observations and caveats: Most CD4+ clones that shrank were in CM and EM, while CD8+ ones turned up in EMRA.

TCRdb redid the calling of the 5' RACE reads with MiXCR, one entry per CDR3 protein. This sample has some 330,000 distinct CDR3 sequences, with 20% to 25% found just once. As concerns this clonotype: Its cognate antigen is unknown.

The CDR3 is 15 amino acids. V was shortened by 3 bases and J by 5 bases, with 17 bases between the two germline ends. Germline loops: CDR1 SGDLS, CDR2 YYNGEE. The sequence was obtained from an adult woman who had mild COVID-19 (a few samples of this study predate the infection). Cell type and time point are not known. The material sequenced was PBMCs or a T cell subset sorted from them (not recorded which). The V and J genes are TRBV9 and TRBJ2-5; the D gene is possibly TRBD2 (6 bases). CDR3 loop: CASSDPRGGSETQYF. CDR3 DNA sequence: TGTGCCAGCAGCGACCCACGTGGGGGGTCGGAGACCCAGTACTTC. The full variable domain, its missing parts supplied by reference TRBV9 and TRBJ2-5, is DSGVTQTPKHLITATGQRVTLRCSPRSGDLSVYWYQQSLDQGLQFLIQYYNGEERAKGNILERFSAQQFPDLHSELNLSSLELGDSALYFCASSDPRGGSETQYFGPGTRLLVL.